This record covers a single TCR beta chain. Measured with immunoSEQ multiplex PCR; TCRdb has only the in-frame clones, and not every one. Of about 580,000 clones in the sample, roughly 98% were seen once. CD45RO-negative, CCR7-positively selected cells formed the naive CD8 fraction, excluding terminally differentiated effector memory CD45RA+ cells. The sample is drawn from a study of shared clonotypes between healthy human individuals. The CDR3 covers 17 residues. Trimming took 0 bases from V and 4 from J; bases not matched to a gene: 8. The specimen sequenced was naive CD8+ T cells sorted from blood. This receptor was obtained from a man aged 30 to 39 in good health. The genes are TRBV23-1 and TRBJ1-5, with 8 bases lining up with TRBD1. TRBV23-1 is recorded as an ORF, its role being uncertain. The CDR3 region is CASSQSGARGRNQPQHF. CDR3 DNA sequence: TGCGCCAGCAGTCAATCGGGTGCCAGGGGGCGGAATCAGCCCCAGCATTTT.